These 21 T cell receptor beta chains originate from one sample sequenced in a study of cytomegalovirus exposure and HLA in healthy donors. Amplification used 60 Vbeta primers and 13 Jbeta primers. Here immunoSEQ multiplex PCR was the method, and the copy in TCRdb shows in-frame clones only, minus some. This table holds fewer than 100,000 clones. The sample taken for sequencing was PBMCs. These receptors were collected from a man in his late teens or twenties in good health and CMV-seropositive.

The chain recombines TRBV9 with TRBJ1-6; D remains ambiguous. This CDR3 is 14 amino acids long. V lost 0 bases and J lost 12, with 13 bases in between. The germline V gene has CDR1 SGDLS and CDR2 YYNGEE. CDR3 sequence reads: CASSVGEGAQPLHF. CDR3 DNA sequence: TGTGCCAGCAGCGTAGGTGAAGGAGCCCAACCCCTCCACTTT.

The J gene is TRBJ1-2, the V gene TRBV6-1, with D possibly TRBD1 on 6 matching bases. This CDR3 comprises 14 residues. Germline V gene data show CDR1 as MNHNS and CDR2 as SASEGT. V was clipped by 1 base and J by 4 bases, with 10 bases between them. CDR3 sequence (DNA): TGTGCCAGCAGTGAAGGGGAAGGGGGCTATGGCTACACCTTC. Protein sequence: CASSEGEGGYGYTF.

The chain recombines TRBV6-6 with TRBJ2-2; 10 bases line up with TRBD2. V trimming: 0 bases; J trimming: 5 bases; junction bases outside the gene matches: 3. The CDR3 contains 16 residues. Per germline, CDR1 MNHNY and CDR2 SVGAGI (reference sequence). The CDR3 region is CASSYSAGGLTGELFF. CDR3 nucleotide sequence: TGTGCCAGCAGTTACTCAGCGGGGGGGCTGACCGGGGAGCTGTTTTTT.

The CDR3 DNA is TGCGCCAGCAGCGATATATCGAGTGAGGCCGGGGAGCTGTTTTTT. Protein sequence: CASSDISSEAGELFF. The chain combines TRBV10-1 with TRBJ2-2; no clear D. From germline, CDR1 is WNHNN and CDR2 SYGVQD (reference sequence). V lost 6 bases and J 6 bases, leaving 17 bases between the germline ends. CDR3 length: 15 residues.

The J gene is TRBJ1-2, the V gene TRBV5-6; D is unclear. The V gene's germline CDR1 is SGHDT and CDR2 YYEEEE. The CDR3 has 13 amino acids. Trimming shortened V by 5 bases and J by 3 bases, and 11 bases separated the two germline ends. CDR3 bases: TGTGCCAGCAGTAGTAGTATGGACTATGGCTACACCTTC. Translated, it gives CASSSSMDYGYTF.

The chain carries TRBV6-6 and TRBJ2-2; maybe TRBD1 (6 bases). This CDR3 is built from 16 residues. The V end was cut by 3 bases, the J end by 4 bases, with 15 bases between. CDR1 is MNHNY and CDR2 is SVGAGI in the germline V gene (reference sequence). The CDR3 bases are TGTGCCAGCAGTTATTCTCTACAGGGCTCCACCGGGGAGCTGTTTTTT. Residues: CASSYSLQGSTGELFF.

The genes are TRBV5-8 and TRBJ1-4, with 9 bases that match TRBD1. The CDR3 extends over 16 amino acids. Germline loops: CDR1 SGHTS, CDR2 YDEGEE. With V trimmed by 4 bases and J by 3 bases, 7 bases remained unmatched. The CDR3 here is CASSPGQGASNEKLFF. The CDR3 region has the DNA TGTGCCAGCAGCCCGGGACAGGGTGCCTCTAATGAAAAACTGTTTTTT.

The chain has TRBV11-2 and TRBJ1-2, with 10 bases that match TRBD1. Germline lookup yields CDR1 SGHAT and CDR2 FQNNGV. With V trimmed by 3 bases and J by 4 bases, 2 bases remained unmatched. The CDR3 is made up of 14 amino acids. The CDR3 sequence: CASSLDRGGYGYTF. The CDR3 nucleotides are TGTGCCAGCAGCTTGGACAGGGGGGGCTATGGCTACACCTTC.

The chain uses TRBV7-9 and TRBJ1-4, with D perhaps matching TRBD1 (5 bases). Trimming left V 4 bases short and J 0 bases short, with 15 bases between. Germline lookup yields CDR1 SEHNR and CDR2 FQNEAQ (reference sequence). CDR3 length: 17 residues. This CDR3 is CASSWGLRRATNEKLFF. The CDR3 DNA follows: TGTGCCAGCAGCTGGGGCCTTAGACGGGCAACTAATGAAAAACTGTTTTTT.

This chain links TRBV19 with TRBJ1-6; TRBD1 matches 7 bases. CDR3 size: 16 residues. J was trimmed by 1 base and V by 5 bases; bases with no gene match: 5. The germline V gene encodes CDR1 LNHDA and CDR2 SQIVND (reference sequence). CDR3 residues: CASSAGQRSYNSPLHF. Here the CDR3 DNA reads TGTGCCAGTAGTGCGGGACAGCGTTCCTATAATTCACCCCTCCACTTT.

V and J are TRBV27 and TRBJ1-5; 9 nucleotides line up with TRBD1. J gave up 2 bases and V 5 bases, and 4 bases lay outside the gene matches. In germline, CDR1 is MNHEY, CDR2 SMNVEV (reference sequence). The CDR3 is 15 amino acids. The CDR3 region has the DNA TGTGCCAGCAGTCCCTGGACAGGGGGCAATCAGCCCCAGCATTTT. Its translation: CASSPWTGGNQPQHF.

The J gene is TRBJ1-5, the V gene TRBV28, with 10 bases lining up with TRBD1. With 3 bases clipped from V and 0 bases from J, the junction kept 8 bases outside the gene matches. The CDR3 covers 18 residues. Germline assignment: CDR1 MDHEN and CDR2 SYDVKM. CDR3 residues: CASSLWDRGPYSNQPQHF. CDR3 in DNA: TGTGCCAGCAGTTTGTGGGACAGGGGACCTTATAGCAATCAGCCCCAGCATTTT.

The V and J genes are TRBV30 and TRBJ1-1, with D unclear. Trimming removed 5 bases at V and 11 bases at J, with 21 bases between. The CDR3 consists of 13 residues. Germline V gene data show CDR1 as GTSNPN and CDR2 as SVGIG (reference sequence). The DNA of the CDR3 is TGTGCCTGGCGGCCGGGAAAGGGATCTGGGGCTTTCTTT. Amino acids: CAWRPGKGSGAFF.

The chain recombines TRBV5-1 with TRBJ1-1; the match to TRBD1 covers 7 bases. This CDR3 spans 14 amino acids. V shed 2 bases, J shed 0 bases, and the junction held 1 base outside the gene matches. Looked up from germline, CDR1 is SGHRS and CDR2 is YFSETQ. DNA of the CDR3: TGCGCCAGCAGCTTTACAGGGGTGAACACTGAAGCTTTCTTT. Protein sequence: CASSFTGVNTEAFF.

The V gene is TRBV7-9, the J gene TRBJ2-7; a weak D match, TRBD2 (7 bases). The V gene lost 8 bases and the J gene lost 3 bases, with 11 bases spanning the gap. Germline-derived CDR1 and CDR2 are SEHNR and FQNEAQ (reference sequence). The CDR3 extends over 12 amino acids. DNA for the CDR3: TGTGCCAGCCAAGGGGGGGGCTACGAGCAGTACTTC. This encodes CASQGGGYEQYF.

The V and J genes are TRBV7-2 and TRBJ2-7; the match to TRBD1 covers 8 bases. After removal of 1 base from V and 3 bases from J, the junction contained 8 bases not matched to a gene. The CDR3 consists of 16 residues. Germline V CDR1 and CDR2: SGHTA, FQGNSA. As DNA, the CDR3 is TGTGCCAGCAGCTTAGTGGCAGGGGGCAGGTTCTACGAGCAGTACTTC. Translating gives CASSLVAGGRFYEQYF.

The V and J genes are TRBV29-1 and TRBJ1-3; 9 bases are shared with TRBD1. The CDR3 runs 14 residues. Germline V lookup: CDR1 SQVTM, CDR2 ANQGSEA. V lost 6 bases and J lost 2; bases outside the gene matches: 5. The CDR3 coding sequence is TGCAGCGTCGCCGGGACAGGGACTGGAAACACCATATATTTT. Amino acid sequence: CSVAGTGTGNTIYF.

This CDR3 reads CASSQSGGTEAFF. DNA for the CDR3: TGTGCCAGCAGCCAATCGGGGGGGACTGAAGCTTTCTTT. The V gene is TRBV16, the J gene TRBJ1-1; weak D call: TRBD1 (5 bases). V shed 0 bases and J shed 5 bases, with 7 bases lying between them. Germline-derived CDR1 and CDR2 are KGHSY and FQNENV. The CDR3 extends over 13 amino acids.

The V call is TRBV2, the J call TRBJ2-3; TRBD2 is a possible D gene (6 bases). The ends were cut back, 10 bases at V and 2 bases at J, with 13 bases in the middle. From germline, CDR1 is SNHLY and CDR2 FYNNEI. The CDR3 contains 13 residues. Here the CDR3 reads CATWDSLTDTQYF. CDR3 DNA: TGTGCCACCTGGGACTCCCTCACAGATACGCAGTATTTT. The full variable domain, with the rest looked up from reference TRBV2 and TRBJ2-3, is EPEVTQTPSHQVTQMGQEVILRCVPISNHLYFYWYRQILGQKVEFLVSFYNNEISEKSEIFDDQFSVERPDGSNFTLKIRSTKLEDSAMYFCATWDSLTDTQYFGPGTRLTVL.

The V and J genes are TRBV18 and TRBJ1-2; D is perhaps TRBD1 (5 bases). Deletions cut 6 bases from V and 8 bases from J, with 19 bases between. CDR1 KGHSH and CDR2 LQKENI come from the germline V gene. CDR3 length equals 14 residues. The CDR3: CASSSGTLEGGYTF. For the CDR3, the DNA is TGTGCCAGCTCCTCCGGGACTCTGGAAGGGGGCTACACCTTC.

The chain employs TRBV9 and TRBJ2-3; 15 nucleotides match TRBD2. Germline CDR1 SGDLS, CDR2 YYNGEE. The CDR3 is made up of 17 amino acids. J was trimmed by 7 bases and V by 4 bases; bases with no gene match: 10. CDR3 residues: CASSYVGLAGGGNTQYF. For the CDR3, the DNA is TGTGCCAGCAGCTACGTTGGACTAGCGGGAGGGGGAAATACGCAGTATTTT.